This paragraph covers one T cell receptor beta chain sequence. The entry originates in a study of blood T cell repertoires in COVID-19. This CDR3 comprises 17 residues. The germline V gene has CDR1 SEHNR and CDR2 FQNEAQ (reference sequence). The V gene end was trimmed by 4 bases and the J gene end by 5 bases; junction bases not matched to a gene: 10. Data came from immunoSEQ multiplex PCR; TCRdb stores just in-frame clones and leaves some out. The sample consists of roughly 200,000 clones, roughly 90% of them appearing once. The sample comprised peripheral blood. This receptor was obtained from a man aged 50-60 years with acute or convalescent COVID-19. This chain connects TRBV7-9 to TRBJ2-1; TRBD2 aligns across 11 bases. This CDR3 is CASSSNGLAGGNNEQFF. The DNA of the CDR3 is TGTGCCAGCAGCTCTAACGGCTTAGCGGGGGGGAACAATGAGCAGTTCTTC.